The 30 T cell receptor beta chains presented below share a single source sample, sequenced in a study of blood T cell repertoires in COVID-19. Sequencing used immunoSEQ multiplex PCR; TCRdb keeps in-frame clones, though not all of them. The table lists hundreds of thousands of clones, roughly four fifths of them singletons. Specimen: peripheral blood. All receptors derive from an elderly man with acute or convalescent COVID-19.

The genes are TRBV19 and TRBJ1-2, with 7 bases lining up with TRBD1. This CDR3 is built from 13 residues. J lost 8 bases, V lost 10 bases, and 13 bases had no gene match. CDR1 is LNHDA, CDR2 SQIVND, per germline (reference sequence). The DNA of the CDR3 is TGTGCCACCTCGGCAGGGGGTGGTGTGGGCTACACCTTC. Translating gives CATSAGGGVGYTF.

The rearrangement links TRBV3-1 (or the pseudogene TRBV3-2) to TRBJ2-5, with no clear D. Trimming removed 0 bases at V and 5 bases at J, with 13 bases between. The CDR3 is 15 amino acids. Germline V lookup: CDR1 LGHDT, CDR2 YNNKEL (reference sequence). CDR3 coding DNA: TGTGCCAGCAGCCAAGACCCCTTTCCCCGGGAGACCCAGTACTTC. Encoded protein: CASSQDPFPRETQYF.

This clone was recorded a few times. The germline gene is not matched at one end of the junction; a read error may be the cause. The chain uses TRBV24-1 and TRBJ1-5; D possibly corresponds to TRBD1 (5 bases). This CDR3 region has 14 residues. CDR1 and CDR2 (germline): KGHDR, SFDVKD. The CDR3 sequence: CATSPGRGNRPQHF. The DNA of the CDR3 is TGTGCCACCAGCCCGGGACGGGGGAATCGGCCCCAGCATTTT.

This chain joins TRBV5-4 and TRBJ2-3; 9 nucleotides agree with TRBD2. Per the germline V gene, CDR1 is SGHNT and CDR2 is YYREEE (reference sequence). This CDR3 comprises 16 residues. V was pared by 0 bases and J by 4 bases, with 6 bases of the junction left unmatched. The CDR3 sequence is CASSLVGGGAADTQYF. The DNA for the CDR3 is TGTGCCAGCAGCTTGGTTGGCGGGGGGGCCGCAGATACGCAGTATTTT.

The chain carries TRBV19 and TRBJ1-2, with 10 nucleotides matching TRBD1. The germline gives CDR1 LNHDA, CDR2 SQIVND (reference sequence). The CDR3 runs to 14 residues. V lost 5 bases and J lost 4; bases outside the gene matches: 4. CDR3: CASSQTGGVYGYTF. CDR3 bases: TGTGCCAGTAGTCAGACAGGGGGCGTCTATGGCTACACCTTC.

V is TRBV6-1 and J is TRBJ1-2; D not resolved. Germline V lookup: CDR1 MNHNS, CDR2 SASEGT. V gave up 2 bases and J gave up 7 bases, with 2 bases separating them. This CDR3 region has 10 residues. CDR3 sequence reads: CASSERGYTF. In nucleotides, the CDR3 is TGTGCCAGCAGTGAACGTGGCTACACCTTC.

The J gene is TRBJ2-2, the V gene TRBV19; the D gene is possibly TRBD2 (5 bases). In germline, CDR1 is LNHDA, CDR2 SQIVND (reference sequence). This CDR3 contains 15 residues. The V end was cut by 10 bases, the J end by 3 bases, with 18 bases between. The CDR3 bases are TGTGCCACCCAGACGAGGGCCGGAGACACCGGGGAGCTGTTTTTT. Translated: CATQTRAGDTGELFF.

In this sample, this clone turned up a few times. The chain uses TRBV5-5 and TRBJ1-4, with 8 bases that match TRBD1. Germline-derived CDR1 and CDR2 are SGHKS and YYEKEE (reference sequence). The CDR3 is made up of 14 amino acids. V lost 5 bases and J lost 8; bases outside the gene matches: 8. CDR3 DNA sequence: TGTGCCAGCAGTCCCGGGACAGGATTGGAAAAACTGTTTTTT. Protein product: CASSPGTGLEKLFF.

This clone was seen a few times. This sequence joins TRBV7-2 and TRBJ2-5; TRBD2 might be the D (6 bases). Germline V gives CDR1 SGHTA, CDR2 FQGNSA. V dropped 4 bases and J dropped 2 bases, with 17 bases sitting between them. This CDR3 spans 16 amino acids. The CDR3, as DNA: TGTGCCAGCAGCTCACAAGGAGGGATGACTCAAGAGACCCAGTACTTC. Encoded protein: CASSSQGGMTQETQYF. The full variable domain, rest sourced from reference TRBV7-2 and TRBJ2-5, is GAGVSQSPSNKVTEKGKDVELRCDPISGHTALYWYRQSLGQGLEFLIYFQGNSAPDKSGLPSDRFSAERTGGSVSTLTIQRTQQEDSAVYLCASSSQGGMTQETQYFGPGTRLLVL.

The rearrangement links TRBV5-4 to TRBJ2-4, with 7 bases aligning to TRBD2. The CDR3 loop spans 15 amino acids. Losses at the gene ends were 0 bases for V and 9 bases for J; bases not matched to a gene: 9. Germline V CDR1 and CDR2: SGHNT, YYREEE (reference sequence). Here the CDR3 reads CASSLVGGYQGIQYF. The CDR3 DNA reads as TGTGCCAGCAGCTTGGTGGGGGGGTATCAGGGCATTCAGTACTTC.

This clone has a handful of counts. The chain recombines TRBV18 with TRBJ2-7; D may be TRBD1 (6 bases). The CDR3 runs 13 residues. Trimming took 3 bases from V and 6 from J, leaving 12 bases between them. Germline CDR1 and CDR2: KGHSH and LQKENI. CDR3 DNA sequence: TGTGCCAGCTCACCGCTAACAGGGAGCGAGCAGTACTTC. This codes for CASSPLTGSEQYF.

As DNA, the CDR3 is TGTGCCAGCAGCCCCCCGAGGCCAGGGGGTACCCCTGGCTACACCTTC. It encodes CASSPPRPGGTPGYTF. The J gene is TRBJ1-2, the V gene TRBV3-1 (or the pseudogene TRBV3-2), with 7 bases lining up with TRBD1. Germline-derived CDR1 and CDR2 are LGHDT and YNNKEL (reference sequence). Germline trimming cut 4 bases from V and 7 bases from J; bases unmatched to any gene: 15. CDR3 size: 16 residues.

The rearrangement links TRBV18 to TRBJ2-7; 9 nucleotides agree with TRBD1. The CDR3 extends over 15 amino acids. Germline V CDR1 and CDR2: KGHSH, LQKENI. V was pared by 0 bases and J by 5 bases, with 5 bases of the junction left unmatched. The CDR3 DNA reads as TGTGCCAGCTCACCACCGATGGGACAGGGCGACGAGCAGTACTTC. Amino acids: CASSPPMGQGDEQYF.

This rearrangement joins TRBV20-1 to TRBJ2-5, with D uncertain. The CDR3 sequence is 11 residues long. The V and J ends lost 6 bases and 7 bases respectively, with 12 bases between them. The germline gives CDR1 DFQATT, CDR2 SNEGSKA (reference sequence). CDR3 sequence (DNA): TGCAGTGCCCCGAGAACCGGGACCCAGTACTTC. It yields the protein CSAPRTGTQYF.

In its sample, this clone was seen a few times. The rearrangement links TRBV6-5 to TRBJ1-2; 7 positions match TRBD1. CDR1 is MNHEY, CDR2 SVGAGI, per germline. The CDR3 is made up of 16 amino acids. V lost 0 bases, J lost 8 bases, and 12 bases stayed unmatched. DNA for the CDR3: TGTGCCAGCAGTTACTCGAACAGGGGACGCGGGTACGGCTACACCTTC. It is translated as CASSYSNRGRGYGYTF.

The chain carries TRBV5-1 and TRBJ2-1; 10 bases agree with TRBD1. J was trimmed by 4 bases and V by 3 bases; bases with no gene match: 13. The CDR3 extends over 18 amino acids. Germline V gene sequence: CDR1 SGHRS, CDR2 YFSETQ. CDR3 coding DNA: TGCGCCAGCAGCTCAACACCGGGACAGGGGACAAAATACAATGAGCAGTTCTTC. Translation gives CASSSTPGQGTKYNEQFF.

The chain has TRBV12-5 and TRBJ2-1, with 8 bases that match TRBD1. The CDR3 extends over 15 amino acids. From germline, CDR1 is LGHNT and CDR2 FRNRAP. The trim removed 6 bases at V and 9 bases at J, leaving 13 bases unmatched. CDR3 residues: CASGSDRGPFGEQFF. The CDR3 DNA is TGTGCTAGTGGCTCTGACAGGGGTCCCTTCGGTGAGCAGTTCTTC.

This chain joins TRBV28 and TRBJ2-3, with 9 bases lining up with TRBD1. Germline assignment: CDR1 MDHEN and CDR2 SYDVKM. This CDR3 comprises 16 residues. Trimming at V came to 3 bases and at J to 4 bases, leaving 8 bases not matched to a gene. The CDR3 protein is CASSLPGTGPADTQYF. The CDR3 DNA sequence: TGTGCCAGCAGTTTGCCAGGGACAGGGCCGGCAGATACGCAGTATTTT.

The genes are TRBV7-8 and TRBJ2-2; D unclear. V was shortened by 3 bases and J by 7 bases, with 15 bases between the two germline ends. The germline CDR1 and CDR2 sequences are SGHVS and FQNEAQ. This CDR3 has 15 amino acids. As DNA, the CDR3 is TGTGCCAGCAGCTTCTCCGGGTCCCCTAGCGGGGAGCTGTTTTTT. Translated: CASSFSGSPSGELFF.

The chain employs TRBV5-1 and TRBJ2-2; weak D call: TRBD2 (5 bases). Trimming took off 0 bases at V and 2 bases at J, with 8 bases between the two ends. The CDR3 spans 15 residues. In germline, CDR1 is SGHRS, CDR2 YFSETQ. The CDR3 sequence is CASSLETTNTGELFF. DNA for the CDR3: TGCGCCAGCAGCTTGGAGACTACTAACACCGGGGAGCTGTTTTTT.

CDR3 residues: CATSRDRGIGEKLFF. The CDR3 bases are TGTGCCACCAGCAGAGACAGGGGAATCGGGGAAAAACTGTTTTTT. The chain is built from TRBV15 and TRBJ1-4; D may be TRBD1 (6 bases). The CDR3 has 15 amino acids. From germline, CDR1 is LNHNV and CDR2 YYDKDF (reference sequence). V gave up 0 bases and J gave up 8 bases, with 13 bases separating them.

V usage is TRBV4-1 and J usage is TRBJ2-7, with 7 nucleotides matching TRBD1. CDR1 is MGHRA, CDR2 YSYEKL, per germline. The junction had 2 bases not matched to a gene; V was cut back by 0 bases and J by 6 bases. This CDR3 is 13 amino acids long. CDR3 nucleotides: TGCGCCAGCAGCCAAGACCACAGGGGCGAGCAGTACTTC. Protein product: CASSQDHRGEQYF.

The rearrangement uses TRBV7-6 and TRBJ1-6; 8 nucleotides match TRBD1. In germline, CDR1 is SGHVS, CDR2 FNYEAQ. V dropped 3 bases and J dropped 3; count of bases not matched to a gene: 4. This CDR3 has 16 amino acids. CDR3 nucleotides: TGTGCCAGCAGCTTGGGGACAGGCGACTATAATTCACCCCTCCACTTT. Amino acids: CASSLGTGDYNSPLHF.

The rearrangement uses TRBV20-1 and TRBJ2-3; D gene ambiguous. Germline V gene data show CDR1 as DFQATT and CDR2 as SNEGSKA (reference sequence). The CDR3 is made up of 16 amino acids. V lost 3 bases, J lost 0 bases, and 16 bases lay in between. CDR3 sequence reads: CSASSQFHTSTDTQYF. As DNA, the CDR3 is TGCAGTGCTAGTTCACAGTTTCATACTAGCACAGATACGCAGTATTTT.

The chain is built from TRBV7-2 and TRBJ2-7, with TRBD1 matching over 7 bases. Germline V gene lookup returns CDR1 SGHTA and CDR2 FQGNSA. Trimming at V came to 5 bases and at J to 3 bases, leaving 10 bases not matched to a gene. The CDR3 covers 15 residues. CDR3 in DNA: TGTGCCAGCAGCCCGCGGACAGGTGGATACTACGAGCAGTACTTC. Translated, it gives CASSPRTGGYYEQYF. Together with reference TRBV7-2 and TRBJ2-7, the CDR3 gives the full variable domain: GAGVSQSPSNKVTEKGKDVELRCDPISGHTALYWYRQSLGQGLEFLIYFQGNSAPDKSGLPSDRFSAERTGGSVSTLTIQRTQQEDSAVYLCASSPRTGGYYEQYFGPGTRLTVT.

The V call is TRBV2, the J call TRBJ2-6; 12 bases are shared with TRBD1. In germline, CDR1 is SNHLY, CDR2 FYNNEI. After removal of 6 bases from V and 0 bases from J, the junction contained 9 bases not matched to a gene. This CDR3 has 19 amino acids. CDR3 DNA: TGTGCCAGCAGCTCCGGGACAGGGGGCACCAGCTCTGGGGCCAACGTCCTGACTTTC. This encodes CASSSGTGGTSSGANVLTF.

This sequence joins TRBV28 and TRBJ2-6; 8 bases are a match to TRBD2. Per the germline V gene, CDR1 is MDHEN and CDR2 is SYDVKM. J gave up 2 bases and V 6 bases, and 9 bases lay outside the gene matches. The CDR3 consists of 17 residues. CDR3 sequence (DNA): TGTGCCAGCAGCCCGGGACTAGGGGACCCTGGGGCCAACGTCCTGACTTTC. Residues: CASSPGLGDPGANVLTF.

This clone showed up just once. J is TRBJ2-1 and V is TRBV9, with TRBD2 identical over 7 bases. After removal of 0 bases from V and 10 bases from J, the junction contained 19 bases not matched to a gene. CDR3 length equals 18 residues. Germline V gene sequence: CDR1 SGDLS, CDR2 YYNGEE. The chain's CDR3 is CASSVVPGGASGGGEQFF. CDR3 nucleotides: TGTGCCAGCAGCGTAGTTCCTGGTGGGGCTAGCGGAGGAGGGGAGCAGTTCTTC.

This chain joins TRBV5-4 and TRBJ2-7; D is perhaps TRBD1 (5 bases). This CDR3 spans 14 amino acids. Germline V CDR1 and CDR2: SGHNT, YYREEE (reference sequence). V dropped 4 bases and J dropped 2 bases, with 13 bases sitting between them. The DNA for the CDR3 is TGTGCCAGCAGCCCGCCGGACACTGCCTACGAGCAGTACTTC. Protein: CASSPPDTAYEQYF.

The V and J genes are TRBV18 and TRBJ1-2; 8 bases agree with TRBD1. Germline V gene sequence: CDR1 KGHSH, CDR2 LQKENI. The CDR3 extends over 18 amino acids. V shed 4 bases and J 1 base; nucleotides not matched to a gene: 14. The CDR3 region is CASSLTGTGLFLNYGYTF. The CDR3 DNA follows: TGTGCCAGCTCACTTACAGGGACAGGTTTATTCCTTAACTATGGCTACACCTTC.